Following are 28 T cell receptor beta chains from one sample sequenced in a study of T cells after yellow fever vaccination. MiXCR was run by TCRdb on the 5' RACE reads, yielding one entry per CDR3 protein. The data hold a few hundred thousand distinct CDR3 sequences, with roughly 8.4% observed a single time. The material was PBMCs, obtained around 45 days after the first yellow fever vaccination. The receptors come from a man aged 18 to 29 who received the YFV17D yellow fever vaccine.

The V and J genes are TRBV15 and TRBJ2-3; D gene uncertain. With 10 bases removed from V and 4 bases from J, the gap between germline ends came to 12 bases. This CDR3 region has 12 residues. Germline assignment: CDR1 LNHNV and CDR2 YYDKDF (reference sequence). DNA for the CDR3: TGTGCCATCCGATTTACCTCAGATACGCAGTATTTT. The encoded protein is CAIRFTSDTQYF. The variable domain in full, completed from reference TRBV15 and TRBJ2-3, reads DAMVIQNPRYQVTQFGKPVTLSCSQTLNHNVMYWYQQKSSQAPKLLFHYYDKDFNNEADTPDNFQSRRPNTSFCFLDIRSPGLGDTAMYLCAIRFTSDTQYFGPGTRLTVL.

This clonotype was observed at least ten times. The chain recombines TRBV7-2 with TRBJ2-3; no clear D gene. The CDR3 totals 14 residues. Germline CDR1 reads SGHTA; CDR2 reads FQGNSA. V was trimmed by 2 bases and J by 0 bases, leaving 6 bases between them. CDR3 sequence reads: CASSLQASTDTQYF. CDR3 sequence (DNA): TGTGCCAGCAGCTTACAGGCCAGCACAGATACGCAGTATTTT.

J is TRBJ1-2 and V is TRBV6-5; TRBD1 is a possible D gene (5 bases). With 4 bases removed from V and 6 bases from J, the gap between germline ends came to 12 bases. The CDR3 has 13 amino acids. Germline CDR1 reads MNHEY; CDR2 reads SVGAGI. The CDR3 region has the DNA TGTGCCAGCAGTTCCCAGGGATGGAATGGCTACACCTTC. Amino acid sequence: CASSSQGWNGYTF.

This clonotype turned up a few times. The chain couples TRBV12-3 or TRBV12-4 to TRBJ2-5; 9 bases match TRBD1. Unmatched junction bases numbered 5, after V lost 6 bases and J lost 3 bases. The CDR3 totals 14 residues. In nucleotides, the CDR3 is TGTGCCAGCAGCTCCCGGGACAGGGAAGAGACCCAGTACTTC. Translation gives CASSSRDREETQYF.

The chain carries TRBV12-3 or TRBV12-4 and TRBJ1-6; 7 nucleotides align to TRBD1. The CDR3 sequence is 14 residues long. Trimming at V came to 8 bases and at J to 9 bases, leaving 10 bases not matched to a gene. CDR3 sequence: CASGVQGTGSPLHF. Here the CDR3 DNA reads TGTGCCAGCGGGGTACAGGGGACGGGTTCACCCCTCCACTTT.

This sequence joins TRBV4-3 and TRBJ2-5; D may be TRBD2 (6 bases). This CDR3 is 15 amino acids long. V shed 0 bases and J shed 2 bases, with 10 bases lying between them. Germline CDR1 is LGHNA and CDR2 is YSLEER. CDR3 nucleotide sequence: TGCGCCAGCAGCCAAGATTCCGGGACTCAAGAGACCCAGTACTTC. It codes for CASSQDSGTQETQYF.

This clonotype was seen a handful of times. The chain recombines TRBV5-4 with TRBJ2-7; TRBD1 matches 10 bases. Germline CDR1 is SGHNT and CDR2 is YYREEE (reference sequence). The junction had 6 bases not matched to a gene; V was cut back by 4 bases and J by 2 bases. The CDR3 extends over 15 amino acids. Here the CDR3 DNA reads TGTGCCAGCAGCCGCTCCGGGACAGGGGCCTACGAGCAGTACTTC. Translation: CASSRSGTGAYEQYF.

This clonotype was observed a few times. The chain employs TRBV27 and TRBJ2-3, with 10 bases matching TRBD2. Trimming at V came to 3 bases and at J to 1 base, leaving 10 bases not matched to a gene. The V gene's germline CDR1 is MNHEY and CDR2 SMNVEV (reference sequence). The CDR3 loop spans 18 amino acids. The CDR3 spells CASSFIAGGQTGTDTQYF. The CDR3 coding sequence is TGTGCCAGCAGTTTTATAGCGGGGGGCCAGACCGGCACAGATACGCAGTATTTT.

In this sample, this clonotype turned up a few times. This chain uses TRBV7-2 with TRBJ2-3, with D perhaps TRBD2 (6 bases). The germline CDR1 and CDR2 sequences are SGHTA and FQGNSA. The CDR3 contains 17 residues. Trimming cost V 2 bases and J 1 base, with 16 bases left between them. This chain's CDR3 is CASSLQVGGARTDTQYF. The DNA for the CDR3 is TGTGCCAGCAGCTTACAGGTGGGCGGGGCCCGCACAGATACGCAGTATTTT.

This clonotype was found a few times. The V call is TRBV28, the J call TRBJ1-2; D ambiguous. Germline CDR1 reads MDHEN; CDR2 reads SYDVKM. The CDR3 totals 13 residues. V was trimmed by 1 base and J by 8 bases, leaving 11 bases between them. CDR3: CASSLSGERGYTF. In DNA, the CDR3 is TGTGCCAGCAGTTTATCTGGGGAGCGGGGCTACACCTTC.

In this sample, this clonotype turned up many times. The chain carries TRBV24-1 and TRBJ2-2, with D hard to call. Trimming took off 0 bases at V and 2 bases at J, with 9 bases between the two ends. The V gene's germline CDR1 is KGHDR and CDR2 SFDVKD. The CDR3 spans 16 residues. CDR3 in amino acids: CATSDLYGENTGELFF. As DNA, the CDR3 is TGTGCCACCAGTGATTTGTATGGGGAAAACACCGGGGAGCTGTTTTTT.

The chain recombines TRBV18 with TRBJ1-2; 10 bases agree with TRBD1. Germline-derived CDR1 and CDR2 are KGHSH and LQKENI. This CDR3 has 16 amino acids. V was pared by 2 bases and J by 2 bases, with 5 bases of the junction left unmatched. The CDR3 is CASSPVTGGTNYGYTF. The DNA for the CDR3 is TGTGCCAGCTCACCAGTGACAGGGGGCACAAACTATGGCTACACCTTC. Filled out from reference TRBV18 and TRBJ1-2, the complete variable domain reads NAGVMQNPRHLVRRRGQEARLRCSPMKGHSHVYWYRQLPEEGLKFMVYLQKENIIDESGMPKERFSAEFPKEGPSILRIQQVVRGDSAAYFCASSPVTGGTNYGYTFGSGTRLTVV.

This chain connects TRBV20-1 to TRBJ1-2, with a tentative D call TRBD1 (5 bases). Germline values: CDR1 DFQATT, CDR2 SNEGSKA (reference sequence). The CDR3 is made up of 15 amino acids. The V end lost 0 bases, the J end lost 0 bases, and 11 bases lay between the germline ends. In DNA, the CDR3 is TGCAGTGCTAGAGATGGCAGGGACTCTAACTATGGCTACACCTTC. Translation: CSARDGRDSNYGYTF.

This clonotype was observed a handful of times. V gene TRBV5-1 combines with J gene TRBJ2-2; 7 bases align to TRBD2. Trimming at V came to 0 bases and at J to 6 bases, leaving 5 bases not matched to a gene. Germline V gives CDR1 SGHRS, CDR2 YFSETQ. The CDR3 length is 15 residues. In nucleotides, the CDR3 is TGCGCCAGCAGCTTGGAAGGACTAGAGGCCGGGGAGCTGTTTTTT. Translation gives CASSLEGLEAGELFF.

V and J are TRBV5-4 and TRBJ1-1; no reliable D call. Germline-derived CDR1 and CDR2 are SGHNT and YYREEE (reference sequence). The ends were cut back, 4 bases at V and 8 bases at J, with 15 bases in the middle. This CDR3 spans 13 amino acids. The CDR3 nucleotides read TGTGCCAGCAGCCCCTCAGCGGGGAGGGAAGCTTTCTTT. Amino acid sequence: CASSPSAGREAFF.

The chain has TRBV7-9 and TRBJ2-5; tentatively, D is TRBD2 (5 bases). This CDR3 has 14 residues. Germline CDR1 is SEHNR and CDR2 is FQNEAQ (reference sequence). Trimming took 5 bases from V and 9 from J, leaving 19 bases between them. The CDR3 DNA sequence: TGTGCCAGCAGCCCCCTGCGGCACATCGGGGCCCAGTACTTC. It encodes CASSPLRHIGAQYF.

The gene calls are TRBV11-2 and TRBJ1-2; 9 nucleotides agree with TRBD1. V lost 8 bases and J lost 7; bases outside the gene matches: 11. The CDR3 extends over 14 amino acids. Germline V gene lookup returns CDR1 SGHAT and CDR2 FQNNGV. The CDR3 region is CASGLGQGSGGYTF. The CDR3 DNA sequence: TGTGCCAGCGGACTTGGACAGGGGTCGGGTGGCTACACCTTC.

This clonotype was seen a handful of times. CDR3 residues: CASSLGLTTGEKLFF. As DNA, the CDR3 is TGTGCCAGCAGTTTAGGCTTGACCACGGGGGAAAAACTGTTTTTT. The J gene is TRBJ1-4, the V gene TRBV12-3 or TRBV12-4; D gene uncertain. There are 15 residues in the CDR3. V was cut by 1 base and J by 8 bases, with 14 bases left in between.

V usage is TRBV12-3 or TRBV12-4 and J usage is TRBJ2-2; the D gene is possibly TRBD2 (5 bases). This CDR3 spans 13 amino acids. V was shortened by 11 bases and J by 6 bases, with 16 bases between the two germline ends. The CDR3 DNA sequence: TGTGCCGGCCTTGGAGGTTCGGCCGGGGAGCTGTTTTTT. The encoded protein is CAGLGGSAGELFF.

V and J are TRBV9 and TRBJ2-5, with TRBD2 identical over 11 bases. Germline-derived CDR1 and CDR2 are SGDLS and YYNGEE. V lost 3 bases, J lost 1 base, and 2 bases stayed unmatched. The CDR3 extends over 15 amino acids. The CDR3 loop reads CASSAGLAGQETQYF. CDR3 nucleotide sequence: TGTGCCAGCAGCGCTGGACTAGCGGGCCAAGAGACCCAGTACTTC.

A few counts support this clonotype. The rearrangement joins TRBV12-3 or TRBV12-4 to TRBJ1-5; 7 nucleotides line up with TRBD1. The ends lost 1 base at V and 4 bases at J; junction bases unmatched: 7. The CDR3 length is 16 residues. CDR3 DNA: TGTGCCAGCAGTTTAGTAGGGGGCCGAGAAAATCAGCCCCAGCATTTT. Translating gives CASSLVGGRENQPQHF.

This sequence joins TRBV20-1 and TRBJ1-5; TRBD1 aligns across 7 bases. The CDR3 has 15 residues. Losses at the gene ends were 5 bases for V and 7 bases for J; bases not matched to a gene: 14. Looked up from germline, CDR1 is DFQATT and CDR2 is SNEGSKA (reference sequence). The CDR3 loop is CSAFNLDRTAQPQHF. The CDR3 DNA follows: TGCAGTGCTTTCAACCTGGACAGGACGGCCCAGCCCCAGCATTTT.

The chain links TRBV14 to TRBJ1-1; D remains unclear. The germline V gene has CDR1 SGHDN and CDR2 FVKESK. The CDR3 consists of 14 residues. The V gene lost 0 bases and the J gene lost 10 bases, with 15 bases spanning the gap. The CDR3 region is CASSQDLAGLRAFF. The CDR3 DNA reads TGTGCCAGCAGCCAAGATCTAGCAGGCCTACGAGCTTTCTTT.

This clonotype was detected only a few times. CDR3 nucleotide sequence: TGTGCCAGCAGCCTTTGGACAGCCCGGCCCCAGCATTTT. This encodes CASSLWTARPQHF. This rearrangement joins TRBV21-1 to TRBJ1-5; the DNA was not used to check the table's D call, TRBD1. TRBV21-1 is recorded as a pseudogene. CDR3 length: 13 amino acids.

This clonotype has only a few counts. The CDR3 is CASSLGQVVRETQYF. CDR3 coding DNA: TGTGCCAGCAGCTTAGGACAGGTTGTCCGAGAGACCCAGTACTTC. The rearrangement links TRBV7-2 to TRBJ2-5; possible D gene TRBD1, 6 bases. Germline CDR1 reads SGHTA; CDR2 reads FQGNSA. V was trimmed by 1 base and J by 4 bases, leaving 13 bases between them. The CDR3 sequence is 15 residues long.

DNA of the CDR3: TGTGCCAGCAGCTTGGGCTCGGACGACCAAGATACGCAGTATTTT. Translation: CASSLGSDDQDTQYF. The J gene is TRBJ2-3, the V gene TRBV11-3; no firm D call. V lost 3 bases to trimming and J lost 5 bases, with 15 bases between them. This CDR3 spans 15 amino acids. Germline assignment: CDR1 SGHNT and CDR2 YENEEA.

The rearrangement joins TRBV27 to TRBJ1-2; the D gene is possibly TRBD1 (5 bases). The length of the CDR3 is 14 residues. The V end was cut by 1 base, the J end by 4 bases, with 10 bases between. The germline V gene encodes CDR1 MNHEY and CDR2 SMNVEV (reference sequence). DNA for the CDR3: TGTGCCAGCAGTTTATACCCCCAGGGCTATGGCTACACCTTC. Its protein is CASSLYPQGYGYTF.

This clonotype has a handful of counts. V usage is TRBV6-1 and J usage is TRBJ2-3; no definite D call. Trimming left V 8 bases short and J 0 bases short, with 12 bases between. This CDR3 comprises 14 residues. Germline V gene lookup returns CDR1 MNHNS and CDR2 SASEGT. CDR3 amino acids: CASRPLHSTDTQYF. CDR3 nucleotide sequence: TGTGCCAGCCGACCTTTACATAGCACAGATACGCAGTATTTT.